What follows is one TCR beta chain and its context. Its antigen is undetermined. This record comes from a study of cytomegalovirus exposure and HLA in healthy donors. The wider study: Out of 150 million to 200 million T cells, an earlier analysis found over 100 million unique TCR beta sequences in total. Study-wide results and limits: Researchers reported that a few CMV-associated chains were confirmed in vitro as CMV antigen-specific.

There are 16 residues in the CDR3. Per germline, CDR1 MNHEY and CDR2 SMNVEV (reference sequence). Trimming left V 0 bases short and J 7 bases short, with 16 bases between. PCR used 60 Vbeta primers and 13 Jbeta primers. The table came from immunoSEQ multiplex PCR; TCRdb's copy has only in-frame clones and leaves some out. The top ten clones hold 0.85% to 0.9% of a sample with approximately 110,000 clones, approximately 70% of them seen once. Material for sequencing was PBMCs. The chain couples TRBV27 to TRBJ1-5; possibly TRBD1 for D (6 bases). This receptor was taken from a woman aged 25-40 years in good health and CMV-seronegative. As DNA, the CDR3 is TGTGCCAGCAGTTTATCGGGGGGGCCTTTAGGGCAGCCCCAGCATTTT. Its translation: CASSLSGGPLGQPQHF.